The next 24 T cell receptor beta chains were all read from a single sample in a study of blood T cell repertoires in COVID-19. TCRdb's table, derived via immunoSEQ multiplex PCR, lists solely in-frame clones and lacks some. The sample shows fewer than 250,000 clones, under 90% of them seen only once. The sequenced sample was PBMCs or T cells enriched from blood (not recorded which). These TCRs come from a woman aged 45 to 65 with acute COVID-19.

J is TRBJ2-1 and V is TRBV27, with D perhaps matching TRBD1 (7 bases). Trimming stripped 6 bases from V and 8 bases from J, with 14 bases between. The length of the CDR3 is 13 residues. CDR1 and CDR2 (germline): MNHEY, SMNVEV (reference sequence). CDR3 protein: CASRPQGGDEQFF. CDR3 sequence (DNA): TGTGCCAGCAGGCCCCAGGGGGGTGATGAGCAGTTCTTC.

This chain links TRBV11-2 with TRBJ2-5; 7 bases line up with TRBD1. With 1 base clipped from V and 2 bases from J, the junction kept 4 bases outside the gene matches. Germline CDR1 and CDR2: SGHAT and FQNNGV. This CDR3 has 15 residues. The CDR3 DNA reads as TGTGCCAGCAGCTTAGTACAGGGGCTGCAAGAGACCCAGTACTTC. This encodes CASSLVQGLQETQYF.

The V gene is TRBV19, the J gene TRBJ2-2; 7 bases map to TRBD2. This CDR3 is built from 14 residues. Trimming at V came to 6 bases and at J to 5 bases, leaving 6 bases not matched to a gene. Germline-derived CDR1 and CDR2 are LNHDA and SQIVND (reference sequence). In DNA, the CDR3 is TGTGCCAGTAGCCTGGGGGGGTCGACCGGGGAGCTGTTTTTT. Translating gives CASSLGGSTGELFF.

The J gene is TRBJ2-5, the V gene TRBV19; D unclear. V was cut by 5 bases and J by 2 bases, with 12 bases left in between. In germline, CDR1 is LNHDA, CDR2 SQIVND (reference sequence). This CDR3 is built from 14 residues. The CDR3 region is CASSEFSLQETQYF. The CDR3, as DNA: TGTGCCAGTAGTGAGTTCTCACTTCAAGAGACCCAGTACTTC.

The chain links TRBV10-3 to TRBJ2-1; D might be TRBD2 (7 bases). Germline-derived CDR1 and CDR2 are ENHRY and SYGVKD. The germline V and J ends were trimmed by 0 bases and 7 bases, with 16 bases remaining between them. The CDR3 runs 16 residues. The chain's CDR3 is CAISESQGMGGNEQFF. CDR3 sequence (DNA): TGTGCCATCAGTGAGTCACAGGGCATGGGAGGGAATGAGCAGTTCTTC.

V gene TRBV9 combines with J gene TRBJ1-4; no firm D call. The CDR3 runs 14 residues. Per the germline V gene, CDR1 is SGDLS and CDR2 is YYNGEE. V gave up 3 bases and J gave up 1 base, with 7 bases separating them. CDR3 nucleotide sequence: TGTGCCAGCAGCGGAGGTCAAACTAATGAAAAACTGTTTTTT. Translated, it gives CASSGGQTNEKLFF.

This clone has ten or more counts. The rearrangement joins TRBV3-1 (or the pseudogene TRBV3-2) to TRBJ2-5; TRBD2 agrees at 12 bases. After removal of 4 bases from V and 4 bases from J, the junction contained 1 base not matched to a gene. There are 14 residues in the CDR3. The germline gives CDR1 LGHDT, CDR2 YNNKEL (reference sequence). CDR3 residues: CASSRTSGVETQYF. The DNA for the CDR3 is TGTGCCAGCAGCCGGACTAGCGGGGTAGAGACCCAGTACTTC.

The CDR3 sequence: CAWSVRGPGALTF. CDR3 DNA: TGTGCCTGGAGTGTCAGGGGGCCGGGAGCCCTGACTTTC. The V and J genes are TRBV30 and TRBJ2-6, with TRBD1 matching over 8 bases. CDR1 and CDR2 (germline): GTSNPN, SVGIG (reference sequence). The CDR3 is made up of 13 amino acids. Trimming at V came to 0 bases and at J to 15 bases, leaving 7 bases not matched to a gene.

CDR3 nucleotides: TGTGCTAGTGGTTTGCAAGGAGGGCCGGGGGGGATTCAAGCCAAAAACATTCAGTACTTC. This gives the protein CASGLQGGPGGIQAKNIQYF. The chain recombines TRBV12-5 with TRBJ2-4; TRBD2 matches at 8 bases. J lost 0 bases, V lost 2 bases, and 15 bases had no gene match. Germline-derived CDR1 and CDR2 are LGHNT and FRNRAP. The CDR3 has 20 residues.

V usage is TRBV7-6 and J usage is TRBJ1-5, with no clear D. The germline V gene has CDR1 SGHVS and CDR2 FNYEAQ. Trimming took off 4 bases at V and 6 bases at J, with 10 bases between the two ends. CDR3 length: 13 residues. In nucleotides, the CDR3 is TGTGCCAGCAGCTCCCAGTCGGGTCAGCCCCAGCATTTT. Translation gives CASSSQSGQPQHF.

V and J are TRBV18 and TRBJ2-7; weak D call: TRBD2 (6 bases). Germline CDR1 KGHSH, CDR2 LQKENI. The CDR3 extends over 13 amino acids. Trimming removed 6 bases from V and 4 bases from J, with 13 bases in between. In nucleotides, the CDR3 is TGTGCCAGCTCGCCGACTAGACAGTACGAGCAGTACTTC. It translates to CASSPTRQYEQYF. The full variable domain, with the rest looked up from reference TRBV18 and TRBJ2-7, is NAGVMQNPRHLVRRRGQEARLRCSPMKGHSHVYWYRQLPEEGLKFMVYLQKENIIDESGMPKERFSAEFPKEGPSILRIQQVVRGDSAAYFCASSPTRQYEQYFGPGTRLTVT.

This chain links TRBV6-5 with TRBJ2-3; TRBD2 agrees at 7 bases. This CDR3 comprises 16 residues. CDR1 is MNHEY and CDR2 is SVGAGI in the germline V gene. The J segment lost 3 bases and the V segment lost 4 bases, leaving 10 bases of the junction unmatched. The CDR3, as DNA: TGTGCCAGCAGTTTTTCCCCGGGGGGAGTGACAGATACGCAGTATTTT. Translating gives CASSFSPGGVTDTQYF.

The chain joins TRBV7-2 to TRBJ2-3; a possible D gene is TRBD2 (6 bases). Germline V gene sequence: CDR1 SGHTA, CDR2 FQGNSA. This CDR3 has 14 amino acids. Trimming cost V 5 bases and J 4 bases, with 13 bases left between them. This CDR3 is CASSVGGRPDTQYF. CDR3 coding DNA: TGTGCCAGCAGCGTGGGAGGACGTCCAGATACGCAGTATTTT. The full variable domain, with the rest looked up from reference TRBV7-2 and TRBJ2-3, is GAGVSQSPSNKVTEKGKDVELRCDPISGHTALYWYRQSLGQGLEFLIYFQGNSAPDKSGLPSDRFSAERTGGSVSTLTIQRTQQEDSAVYLCASSVGGRPDTQYFGPGTRLTVL.

In this sample, this clone turned up once. The rearrangement joins TRBV6-4 to TRBJ2-2; TRBD2 might be the D (6 bases). The ends were cut back, 6 bases at V and 0 bases at J, with 8 bases in the middle. In germline, CDR1 is MRHNA, CDR2 SNTAGT. This CDR3 has 14 residues. The chain's CDR3 is CASSPGANTGELFF. CDR3 nucleotide sequence: TGTGCCAGCAGCCCGGGAGCGAACACCGGGGAGCTGTTTTTT.

The chain has TRBV5-3 and TRBJ2-7; 12 bases are shared with TRBD1. TRBV5-3 is marked as an open reading frame, function uncertain. The CDR3 spans 18 residues. J gave up 4 bases and V 4 bases, and 15 bases lay outside the gene matches. The CDR3 DNA reads TGTGCCAGAAGCAGCTCCGGGACAGGGGGCCCCCCCCTTTACGAGCAGTACTTC. It yields the protein CARSSSGTGGPPLYEQYF.

This chain uses TRBV30 with TRBJ1-5, with a tentative D call TRBD1 (6 bases). Germline V gives CDR1 GTSNPN, CDR2 SVGIG (reference sequence). This CDR3 contains 13 residues. V was clipped by 2 bases and J by 6 bases, with 11 bases between them. CDR3 sequence reads: CAWSRGAAQPQHF. The CDR3 DNA is TGTGCCTGGAGTCGGGGGGCGGCTCAGCCCCAGCATTTT.

Concerning this clone: A read error may produce the germline difference seen at one junction end. The J gene is TRBJ2-7, the V gene TRBV6-5; 10 nucleotides align to TRBD1. CDR1 is MNHEY and CDR2 is SVGAGI in the germline V gene. The CDR3 covers 13 residues. CDR3 coding DNA: TGTGCCAGCACCGACGACAGGGGGCGGACCCGGTTCTTC. It translates to CASTDDRGRTRFF.

The chain is built from TRBV4-1 and TRBJ2-2; perhaps TRBD2 as D (5 bases). Trimming pared 3 bases from V and 6 bases from J, leaving 14 bases between. The CDR3 is 15 amino acids. The germline CDR1 and CDR2 sequences are MGHRA and YSYEKL. DNA for the CDR3: TGCGCCAGCAGCCAGGAGGTGTATTCCCCCGGGGAGCTGTTTTTT. Amino acid sequence: CASSQEVYSPGELFF.

The CDR3 here is CASRAGESQPQHF. CDR3 DNA sequence: TGTGCCAGCAGGGCAGGGGAGAGTCAGCCCCAGCATTTT. The chain is built from TRBV12-3 or TRBV12-4 and TRBJ1-5; D may be TRBD1 (6 bases). V lost 6 bases to trimming and J lost 6 bases, with 12 bases between them. The CDR3 is made up of 13 amino acids.

This chain links TRBV19 with TRBJ2-6; D is uncertain. This CDR3 is built from 15 residues. V gave up 3 bases and J gave up 4 bases, with 10 bases separating them. The germline V gene has CDR1 LNHDA and CDR2 SQIVND (reference sequence). CDR3 region: CASSIPGSGANVLTF. The DNA for the CDR3 is TGTGCCAGTAGTATCCCCGGTTCCGGGGCCAACGTCCTGACTTTC.

The J gene is TRBJ1-3, the V gene TRBV5-6; 8 nucleotides agree with TRBD1. The CDR3 loop spans 16 amino acids. With 1 base clipped from V and 1 base from J, the junction kept 4 bases outside the gene matches. CDR1 is SGHDT and CDR2 is YYEEEE in the germline V gene. This CDR3 is CASSLWDRPSGNTIYF. The CDR3 DNA sequence: TGTGCCAGCAGCTTGTGGGACAGGCCTTCTGGAAACACCATATATTTT. The full variable domain, in which reference TRBV5-6 and TRBJ1-3 provide the parts outside the CDR3, is DAGVTQSPTHLIKTRGQQVTLRCSPKSGHDTVSWYQQALGQGPQFIFQYYEEEERQRGNFPDRFSGHQFPNYSSELNVNALLLGDSALYLCASSLWDRPSGNTIYFGEGSWLTVV.

The rearrangement uses TRBV7-2 and TRBJ2-7; 8 bases agree with TRBD1. This CDR3 contains 15 residues. V shed 2 bases, J shed 0 bases, and the junction held 3 bases outside the gene matches. Germline lookup yields CDR1 SGHTA and CDR2 FQGNSA. The CDR3 loop is CASSLMGQVSYEQYF. DNA for the CDR3: TGTGCCAGCAGCTTAATGGGACAGGTCTCCTACGAGCAGTACTTC.

The genes are TRBV2 and TRBJ1-2, with a possible D match to TRBD1 (6 bases). The CDR3 is 15 amino acids. Trimming shortened V by 6 bases and J by 2 bases, and 16 bases separated the two germline ends. Germline V gene lookup returns CDR1 SNHLY and CDR2 FYNNEI. CDR3 region: CASRVGGGRNYGYTF. The CDR3 DNA reads as TGTGCCAGCAGGGTCGGGGGGGGCAGAAACTATGGCTACACCTTC.

This rearrangement joins TRBV27 to TRBJ1-1, with D tentatively TRBD1 (5 bases). Trimming removed 6 bases at V and 3 bases at J, with 17 bases between. Per the germline V gene, CDR1 is MNHEY and CDR2 is SMNVEV (reference sequence). This CDR3 has 15 amino acids. In DNA form, the CDR3 reads TGTGCCAGCAGCCCCTACAGGTTAGTTCACACTGAAGCTTTCTTT. This gives the protein CASSPYRLVHTEAFF.